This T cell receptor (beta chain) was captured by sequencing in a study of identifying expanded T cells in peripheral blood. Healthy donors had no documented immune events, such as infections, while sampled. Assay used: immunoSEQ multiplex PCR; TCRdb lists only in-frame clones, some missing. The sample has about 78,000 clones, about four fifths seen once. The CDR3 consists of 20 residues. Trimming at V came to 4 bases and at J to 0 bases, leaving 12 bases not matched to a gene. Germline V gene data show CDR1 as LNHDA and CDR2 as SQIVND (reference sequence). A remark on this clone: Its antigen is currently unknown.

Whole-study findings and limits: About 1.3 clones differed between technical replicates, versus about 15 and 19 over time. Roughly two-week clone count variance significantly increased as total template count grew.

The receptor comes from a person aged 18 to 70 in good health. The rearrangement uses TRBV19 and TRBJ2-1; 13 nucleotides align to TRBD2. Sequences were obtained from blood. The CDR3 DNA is TGTGCCAGTAGTACCCGGACTAGCGGGAGAGTCTCTATCTCCTACAATGAGCAGTTCTTC. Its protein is CASSTRTSGRVSISYNEQFF.